Presented here are 12 T cell receptor beta chains from one specimen sequenced in a study of blood T cell repertoires in COVID-19. The table came from immunoSEQ multiplex PCR; TCRdb's copy has only in-frame clones and leaves some out. The table lists some 120,000 clones, approximately 83% of them singletons. The sample consisted of peripheral blood. These receptors came from a woman aged 45-59 years who had recovered from COVID-19.

The chain recombines TRBV11-1 with TRBJ1-1; D possibly corresponds to TRBD1 (5 bases). Trimming left V 4 bases short and J 0 bases short, with 12 bases between. The CDR3 length is 15 residues. Germline V CDR1 and CDR2: SGHAT, FQDESV (reference sequence). The CDR3: CASSSSRAVNTEAFF. In DNA, the CDR3 is TGTGCCAGCAGCTCGAGCAGGGCGGTGAACACTGAAGCTTTCTTT. The entire variable domain, with the rest obtained from reference TRBV11-1 and TRBJ1-1, is as follows: EAEVAQSPRYKITEKSQAVAFWCDPISGHATLYWYRQILGQGPELLVQFQDESVVDDSQLPKDRFSAERLKGVDSTLKIQPAELGDSAMYLCASSSSRAVNTEAFFGQGTRLTVV.

The chain couples TRBV19 to TRBJ1-3, with D tentatively TRBD1 (5 bases). Per germline, CDR1 LNHDA and CDR2 SQIVND (reference sequence). The CDR3 extends over 18 amino acids. V lost 5 bases, J lost 0 bases, and 20 bases lay in between. The CDR3: CASSPPIARQYSGNTIYF. In DNA form, the CDR3 reads TGTGCCAGTAGTCCTCCCATCGCCCGACAGTACTCTGGAAACACCATATATTTT. Based on the CDR3 plus reference TRBV19 and TRBJ1-3, the full variable domain is DGGITQSPKYLFRKEGQNVTLSCEQNLNHDAMYWYRQDPGQGLRLIYYSQIVNDFQKGDIAEGYSVSREKKESFPLTVTSAQKNPTAFYLCASSPPIARQYSGNTIYFGEGSWLTVV.

The rearrangement joins TRBV4-1 to TRBJ2-5; TRBD2 agrees at 8 bases. The J segment lost 3 bases and the V segment lost 1 base, leaving 10 bases of the junction unmatched. The CDR3 is 17 residues long. Germline CDR1 MGHRA, CDR2 YSYEKL. This CDR3 reads CASSQVSGRWGKETQYF. The CDR3 DNA sequence: TGCGCCAGCAGCCAAGTCAGCGGGAGATGGGGGAAAGAGACCCAGTACTTC.

The V and J genes are TRBV6-5 and TRBJ2-7, with D possibly being TRBD2 (6 bases). Germline V gene data show CDR1 as MNHEY and CDR2 as SVGAGI. V was cut by 8 bases and J by 8 bases, with 25 bases left in between. The CDR3 covers 15 residues. CDR3 residues: CASWDFGGLGSKQYF. The CDR3 bases are TGTGCCAGCTGGGACTTTGGGGGTCTGGGCTCTAAGCAGTACTTC.

J is TRBJ2-7 and V is TRBV7-8; D is undetermined. With 5 bases removed from V and 5 bases from J, the gap between germline ends came to 16 bases. CDR3 length equals 14 residues. Germline CDR1 and CDR2: SGHVS and FQNEAQ. The CDR3 DNA reads TGTGCCAGCAGCCCCAGCGAAGTGAGAAACGAGCAGTACTTC. Its protein product is CASSPSEVRNEQYF.

CDR3 nucleotides: TGTGCCAGCAGAAGGGGGCGTCAGGGACAAGCTTTCTTT. This gives the protein CASRRGRQGQAFF. The chain has TRBV6-5 and TRBJ1-1; 7 positions agree with TRBD1. Germline V lookup: CDR1 MNHEY, CDR2 SVGAGI. The trim removed 6 bases at V and 9 bases at J, leaving 10 bases unmatched. This CDR3 has 13 amino acids.

This clone appeared once. The chain recombines TRBV18 with TRBJ1-2; D perhaps matches TRBD1 (5 bases). From germline, CDR1 is KGHSH and CDR2 LQKENI. Between the trimmed V and J ends, which lost 2 bases and 1 base, there was a span of 11 bases. CDR3 size: 15 residues. Here the CDR3 reads CASSPATELNYGYTF. CDR3 nucleotides: TGTGCCAGCTCACCAGCGACAGAACTTAACTATGGCTACACCTTC. The complete variable domain, with remaining parts taken from reference TRBV18 and TRBJ1-2, reads NAGVMQNPRHLVRRRGQEARLRCSPMKGHSHVYWYRQLPEEGLKFMVYLQKENIIDESGMPKERFSAEFPKEGPSILRIQQVVRGDSAAYFCASSPATELNYGYTFGSGTRLTVV.

The CDR3 DNA follows: TGTGCCTGGAGTGCGGGACAGAATCAGCCCCAGCATTTT. Translated: CAWSAGQNQPQHF. This chain connects TRBV30 to TRBJ1-5; 7 positions match TRBD1. The germline gives CDR1 GTSNPN, CDR2 SVGIG (reference sequence). The J segment lost 4 bases and the V segment lost 1 base, leaving 1 base of the junction unmatched. The CDR3 loop spans 13 amino acids.

This chain links TRBV10-3 with TRBJ2-3, with D possibly being TRBD1 (5 bases). In germline, CDR1 is ENHRY, CDR2 SYGVKD. The V gene lost 2 bases and the J gene lost 4 bases, with 10 bases spanning the gap. The CDR3 runs 14 residues. The CDR3 reads CAISEKDIADTQYF. CDR3 DNA: TGTGCCATCAGTGAGAAGGACATCGCAGATACGCAGTATTTT.

The genes are TRBV21-1 and TRBJ1-2. TRBV21-1 is assigned pseudogene status. This CDR3 has 14 residues. In nucleotides, the CDR3 is TGTGCCAGCAGCAAGTGCGGGCCGCGCTATGGCTACACCTTC. Its translation: CASSKCGPRYGYTF.

The chain uses TRBV9 and TRBJ2-7; 9 bases map to TRBD1. From germline, CDR1 is SGDLS and CDR2 YYNGEE. Trimming cost V 3 bases and J 1 base; bases outside gene matches: 8. The length of the CDR3 is 16 residues. The CDR3 spells CASSAGTGSGSYEQYF. DNA of the CDR3: TGTGCCAGCAGCGCTGGGACAGGGAGTGGGTCCTACGAGCAGTACTTC.

CDR3 sequence: CAWSLLATTDTQYF. The CDR3 coding sequence is TGTGCCTGGAGTCTCCTAGCTACCACAGATACGCAGTATTTT. This chain joins TRBV30 and TRBJ2-3, with a weak D call TRBD2 (5 bases). Per germline, CDR1 GTSNPN and CDR2 SVGIG (reference sequence). Trimming removed 2 bases at V and 2 bases at J, with 11 bases between. This CDR3 contains 14 residues.